The 31 T cell receptor beta chains in this list originate from one sample, sequenced in a study of shared clonotypes between healthy human individuals. Assay: immunoSEQ multiplex PCR; the TCRdb copy retains only in-frame clones and omits some. The repertoire holds some 2.1 million clones, with about 95% as singletons. The naive CD8 population came from CD45RO-negative cells selected for CCR7, without terminally differentiated effector memory CD45RA+ cells. The specimen was naive CD8+ T cells sorted from blood. All receptors come from a man aged 18 to 30 in good health.

A remark on this clone: Other DNA sequences within the sample encode an identical CDR3. The V call is TRBV27, the J call TRBJ1-6; possible D gene TRBD1, 6 bases. Germline CDR1 MNHEY, CDR2 SMNVEV (reference sequence). Trimming pared 4 bases from V and 9 bases from J, leaving 13 bases between. The CDR3 extends over 14 amino acids. CDR3 sequence reads: CASSSTGTGSPLHF. DNA for the CDR3: TGTGCCAGCAGTTCCACAGGGACGGGTTCACCCCTCCACTTT.

The chain employs TRBV11-2 and TRBJ1-1, with D possibly being TRBD1 (5 bases). Deletions cut 1 base from V and 5 bases from J, with 14 bases between. The germline V gene encodes CDR1 SGHAT and CDR2 FQNNGV. The CDR3 has 15 amino acids. The CDR3 DNA reads as TGTGCCAGCAGCTTAGCCAGGGTCGGGTTGACTGAAGCTTTCTTT. Its protein is CASSLARVGLTEAFF.

This clone was seen once. V usage is TRBV5-5 and J usage is TRBJ1-6, with D unresolved. This CDR3 is built from 13 residues. V was trimmed by 0 bases and J by 14 bases, leaving 12 bases between them. Looked up from germline, CDR1 is SGHKS and CDR2 is YYEKEE (reference sequence). The CDR3 DNA reads as TGTGCCAGCAGCTTGGACATCGGGGTCGCCCTCCACTTT. Translating it yields CASSLDIGVALHF.

The rearrangement joins TRBV2 to TRBJ2-1; 10 bases map to TRBD2. CDR3 length: 14 residues. Trimming removed 3 bases from V and 4 bases from J; junction bases left unmatched: 0. Germline CDR1 reads SNHLY; CDR2 reads FYNNEI. Here the CDR3 reads CASSDSGGYNEQFF. The CDR3 DNA sequence: TGTGCCAGCAGTGATAGCGGGGGGTACAATGAGCAGTTCTTC.

This clone has more than one count but fewer than ten. This chain uses TRBV27 with TRBJ1-2; D is undetermined. The CDR3 runs to 15 residues. Germline V CDR1 and CDR2: MNHEY, SMNVEV (reference sequence). The V end lost 2 bases, the J end lost 6 bases, and 16 bases lay between the germline ends. For the CDR3, the DNA is TGTGCCAGCAGTTTACGGGGATCTCCAGATGATGGCTACACCTTC. Its translation is CASSLRGSPDDGYTF.

This sequence joins TRBV7-9 and TRBJ2-1; 10 positions match TRBD2. This CDR3 comprises 15 residues. The V gene end was trimmed by 5 bases and the J gene end by 8 bases; junction bases not matched to a gene: 9. From germline, CDR1 is SEHNR and CDR2 FQNEAQ (reference sequence). In DNA form, the CDR3 reads TGTGCCAGCAGCCCGATCCTAGCGGGAGCCGATGAGCAGTTCTTC. Its protein is CASSPILAGADEQFF.

The CDR3 region has the DNA TGCGCCAGCAGCTTGGATGTCTGGGGGGCGCAGATGCAGGGGACAGATACGCAGTATTTT. It translates to CASSLDVWGAQMQGTDTQYF. This chain links TRBV5-1 with TRBJ2-3, with D perhaps assigned TRBD1 or TRBD2 (6 bases each). Germline loops: CDR1 SGHRS, CDR2 YFSETQ. V was pared by 0 bases and J by 3 bases, with 26 bases between. This CDR3 is built from 20 residues.

This CDR3 reads CASSGTYHQETQYF. In nucleotides, the CDR3 is TGTGCCAGCAGTGGGACGTACCACCAAGAGACCCAGTACTTC. The V gene is TRBV6-1, the J gene TRBJ2-5; D not certain. The germline V gene encodes CDR1 MNHNS and CDR2 SASEGT. The germline V and J ends were trimmed by 4 bases and 0 bases, with 9 bases remaining between them. This CDR3 is 14 amino acids long.

The chain couples TRBV27 to TRBJ2-1; TRBD1 matches 7 bases. CDR1 MNHEY and CDR2 SMNVEV come from the germline V gene (reference sequence). CDR3 length equals 14 residues. Germline trimming cut 5 bases from V and 9 bases from J; bases unmatched to any gene: 10. CDR3 sequence (DNA): TGTGCCAGCAGTACCCGGACAGGCGGAGGTGAGCAGTTCTTC. It encodes CASSTRTGGGEQFF.

The genes are TRBV6-1 and TRBJ1-5; D remains ambiguous. CDR3 length: 15 amino acids. Germline-derived CDR1 and CDR2 are MNHNS and SASEGT. V was pared by 6 bases and J by 0 bases, with 12 bases between. The CDR3 here is CASSAPINSNQPQHF. CDR3 coding DNA: TGTGCCAGCAGCGCCCCGATAAATAGCAATCAGCCCCAGCATTTT.

This chain links TRBV27 with TRBJ2-7; D is perhaps TRBD1 or TRBD2 (6 bases each). Germline V lookup: CDR1 MNHEY, CDR2 SMNVEV (reference sequence). This CDR3 spans 15 amino acids. Trimming shortened V by 8 bases and J by 3 bases, and 20 bases separated the two germline ends. Written as DNA, the CDR3 is TGTGCCAGCTTGGAGGGGGTTTGCACCTACTACGAGCAGTACTTC. The encoded protein is CASLEGVCTYYEQYF.

This clone was seen just once. The chain recombines TRBV11-3 with TRBJ2-3; 11 nucleotides match TRBD2. Trimming cost V 0 bases and J 2 bases; bases outside gene matches: 7. The germline gives CDR1 SGHNT, CDR2 YENEEA. The CDR3 extends over 18 amino acids. CDR3 loop: CASSLDASGGPNTDTQYF. Here the CDR3 DNA reads TGTGCCAGCAGCTTAGATGCTAGCGGGGGGCCTAACACAGATACGCAGTATTTT.

The genes are TRBV27 and TRBJ1-4; D call uncertain. This CDR3 has 14 residues. V shed 6 bases and J shed 0 bases, with 8 bases lying between them. CDR1 is MNHEY, CDR2 SMNVEV, per germline (reference sequence). The CDR3 bases are TGTGCCAGCAGACCCCTCGCAACTAATGAAAAACTGTTTTTT. Protein sequence: CASRPLATNEKLFF.

Points on this clone: Other DNA sequences of this sample code for an identical CDR3. The J gene is TRBJ2-7, the V gene TRBV2; unclear D gene. Trimming cost V 1 base and J 0 bases, with 10 bases left between them. CDR1 SNHLY and CDR2 FYNNEI come from the germline V gene. This CDR3 has 15 residues. The DNA for the CDR3 is TGTGCCAGCAGTGAAGGGCCCGCAGGCTCCTACGAGCAGTACTTC. Its protein is CASSEGPAGSYEQYF.

This chain uses TRBV9 with TRBJ1-4; D possibly corresponds to TRBD1 (6 bases). Germline CDR1 reads SGDLS; CDR2 reads YYNGEE. CDR3 length: 15 amino acids. Trimming removed 3 bases from V and 5 bases from J, with 14 bases in between. CDR3 amino acids: CASSAYREPNEKLFF. The CDR3 region has the DNA TGTGCCAGCAGCGCCTACAGGGAGCCGAATGAAAAACTGTTTTTT.

As regards this clone: The sample carries other DNA sequences with the same CDR3. The chain employs TRBV27 and TRBJ2-7; TRBD2 might be the D (6 bases). Trimming shortened V by 5 bases and J by 4 bases, and 12 bases separated the two germline ends. The CDR3 has 13 amino acids. Germline CDR1 and CDR2: MNHEY and SMNVEV (reference sequence). CDR3 region: CASSGLGGYEQYF. In DNA, the CDR3 is TGTGCCAGCAGTGGATTGGGGGGATACGAGCAGTACTTC.

The chain combines TRBV27 with TRBJ2-7, with TRBD2 matching over 11 bases. CDR1 and CDR2 from the germline V gene are MNHEY and SMNVEV (reference sequence). V dropped 6 bases and J dropped 2; count of bases not matched to a gene: 9. The CDR3 is made up of 16 amino acids. The DNA of the CDR3 is TGTGCCAGCAGCCCTACTAGCGGGAGCTTAACCTACGAGCAGTACTTC. As protein: CASSPTSGSLTYEQYF.

The chain carries TRBV7-9 and TRBJ2-3; 10 positions match TRBD1. The CDR3 has 15 amino acids. Germline CDR1 and CDR2: SEHNR and FQNEAQ (reference sequence). J lost 3 bases, V lost 5 bases, and 5 bases had no gene match. Written as DNA, the CDR3 is TGTGCCAGCAGCCAGGACAGGGGGGTGACAGATACGCAGTATTTT. This encodes CASSQDRGVTDTQYF.

The chain has TRBV30 and TRBJ2-3; 8 nucleotides agree with TRBD1. The germline V gene has CDR1 GTSNPN and CDR2 SVGIG (reference sequence). The CDR3 extends over 15 amino acids. After removal of 1 base from V and 7 bases from J, the junction contained 10 bases not matched to a gene. CDR3 region: CAWSDRDRSDNTQYF. Written as DNA, the CDR3 is TGTGCCTGGAGTGACCGGGACAGGAGCGATAATACGCAGTATTTT. Complete variable domain (other parts from reference TRBV30 and TRBJ2-3): SQTIHQWPATLVQPVGSPLSLECTVEGTSNPNLYWYRQAAGRGLQLLFYSVGIGQISSEVPQNLSASRPQDRQFILSSKKLLLSDSGFYLCAWSDRDRSDNTQYFGPGTRLTVL.

The rearrangement uses TRBV7-8 and TRBJ1-5; D is ambiguous. Germline CDR1 reads SGHVS; CDR2 reads FQNEAQ. V gave up 4 bases and J gave up 2 bases, with 12 bases separating them. This CDR3 region has 15 residues. The CDR3 region has the DNA TGTGCCAGCAGCTCCCCGGGAATAGGCAATCAGCCCCAGCATTTT. Encoded protein: CASSSPGIGNQPQHF. Using reference TRBV7-8 and TRBJ1-5 for the parts outside the CDR3, the full variable domain is GAGVSQSPRYKVAKRGQDVALRCDPISGHVSLFWYQQALGQGPEFLTYFQNEAQLDKSGLPSDRFFAERPEGSVSTLKIQRTQQEDSAVYLCASSSPGIGNQPQHFGDGTRLSIL.

This chain links TRBV11-2 with TRBJ2-3, with TRBD2 as a possible D gene (6 bases). V was pared by 4 bases and J by 6 bases, with 20 bases between. This CDR3 has 16 residues. Germline-derived CDR1 and CDR2 are SGHAT and FQNNGV. The CDR3 region is CASSSELGGLSDTQYF. CDR3 coding DNA: TGTGCCAGCAGCTCCGAGCTGGGGGGATTGAGCGATACGCAGTATTTT.

The CDR3 spells CASNRLAGETQYF. As DNA, the CDR3 is TGTGCCAGCAACCGACTAGCGGGAGAGACCCAGTACTTC. The chain couples TRBV11-2 to TRBJ2-5, with 10 bases matching TRBD2. V was pared by 7 bases and J by 4 bases, with 3 bases of the junction left unmatched. Germline V gene data show CDR1 as SGHAT and CDR2 as FQNNGV. The CDR3 extends over 13 amino acids.

In regard to this clone: Additional DNA sequences in this sample encode the identical CDR3. The genes are TRBV30 and TRBJ1-1; D is uncertain. V was trimmed by 5 bases and J by 5 bases, leaving 9 bases between them. Germline V gene lookup returns CDR1 GTSNPN and CDR2 SVGIG (reference sequence). This CDR3 comprises 11 residues. The DNA for the CDR3 is TGTGCCTGGTCGACGGGGACTGAAGCTTTCTTT. This translates into CAWSTGTEAFF.

For this clone: In the same sample, other DNA sequences code for this CDR3. This chain links TRBV6-5 with TRBJ2-2; D not certain. The CDR3 runs 14 residues. Germline V CDR1 and CDR2: MNHEY, SVGAGI. With 3 bases removed from V and 0 bases from J, the gap between germline ends came to 5 bases. CDR3 residues: CASSYGANTGELFF. The CDR3 coding sequence is TGTGCCAGCAGTTATGGAGCGAACACCGGGGAGCTGTTTTTT.

V usage is TRBV13 and J usage is TRBJ2-7; TRBD2 matches 9 bases. The germline gives CDR1 PRHDT, CDR2 FYEKMQ (reference sequence). Unmatched junction bases numbered 10, after V lost 5 bases and J lost 2 bases. The CDR3 sequence is 16 residues long. The CDR3, as DNA: TGTGCCAGCAGCGGAACCGGGACTAGCCTTACCTACGAGCAGTACTTC. This encodes CASSGTGTSLTYEQYF.

The rearrangement links TRBV9 to TRBJ2-3; 8 bases line up with TRBD1. CDR1 is SGDLS, CDR2 YYNGEE, per germline. The CDR3 covers 16 residues. The ends lost 4 bases at V and 0 bases at J; junction bases unmatched: 7. This CDR3 reads CASSPRTGTSTDTQYF. For the CDR3, the DNA is TGTGCCAGCAGCCCACGGACAGGGACTAGCACAGATACGCAGTATTTT. Filled out from reference TRBV9 and TRBJ2-3, the complete variable domain reads DSGVTQTPKHLITATGQRVTLRCSPRSGDLSVYWYQQSLDQGLQFLIQYYNGEERAKGNILERFSAQQFPDLHSELNLSSLELGDSALYFCASSPRTGTSTDTQYFGPGTRLTVL.

The chain has TRBV5-6 and TRBJ2-7; D uncertain. Per the germline V gene, CDR1 is SGHDT and CDR2 is YYEEEE. The V end lost 1 base, the J end lost 6 bases, and 11 bases lay between the germline ends. The CDR3 extends over 13 amino acids. The CDR3 here is CASSLLEGREQYF. The CDR3 DNA is TGTGCCAGCAGCTTGTTAGAAGGGCGCGAGCAGTACTTC.

The chain has TRBV6-1 and TRBJ2-7, with unresolved D. V was pared by 2 bases and J by 2 bases, with 4 bases between. The germline gives CDR1 MNHNS, CDR2 SASEGT. The CDR3 totals 12 residues. DNA for the CDR3: TGTGCCAGCAGTGAACAGACCTACGAGCAGTACTTC. It translates to CASSEQTYEQYF.

J is TRBJ1-5 and V is TRBV28, with 7 bases identical to TRBD1. Germline V CDR1 and CDR2: MDHEN, SYDVKM. The junction had 11 bases not matched to a gene; V was cut back by 3 bases and J by 9 bases. This CDR3 comprises 15 residues. This CDR3 is CASSFVTGMEWPQHF. Written as DNA, the CDR3 is TGTGCCAGCAGTTTTGTGACAGGGATGGAGTGGCCCCAGCATTTT. The full variable domain, rest sourced from reference TRBV28 and TRBJ1-5, is DVKVTQSSRYLVKRTGEKVFLECVQDMDHENMFWYRQDPGLGLRLIYFSYDVKMKEKGDIPEGYSVSREKKERFSLILESASTNQTSMYLCASSFVTGMEWPQHFGDGTRLSIL.

This chain uses TRBV28 with TRBJ1-1, with TRBD1 matching over 7 bases. This CDR3 region has 14 residues. Germline V gene sequence: CDR1 MDHEN, CDR2 SYDVKM. V gave up 10 bases and J gave up 7 bases; unmatched junction bases: 15. The CDR3 DNA sequence: TGTGCCACGTCGAGGCCGGGACAGCCTGTTGAAGCTTTCTTT. It yields the protein CATSRPGQPVEAFF.

The chain joins TRBV29-1 to TRBJ2-5; TRBD2 might be the D (5 bases). Trimming took off 3 bases at V and 4 bases at J, with 12 bases between the two ends. This CDR3 contains 13 residues. Germline CDR1 is SQVTM and CDR2 is ANQGSEA. The CDR3 coding sequence is TGCAGCGTTGAGGGTGGGAGCGGAGAGACCCAGTACTTC. Protein: CSVEGGSGETQYF. Full variable domain (remainder filled in from reference TRBV29-1 and TRBJ2-5): SAVISQKPSRDICQRGTSLTIQCQVDSQVTMMFWYRQQPGQSLTLIATANQGSEATYESGFVIDKFPISRPNLTFSTLTVSNMSPEDSSIYLCSVEGGSGETQYFGPGTRLLVL.